Listed here are 11 T cell receptor beta chains from one sample, sequenced in a study of T cell responses to AZD1222 COVID-19 vaccine. Some clones are missing from TCRdb's copy, which holds only in-frame ones; the method was immunoSEQ multiplex PCR. The sample holds about 150,000 clones; 85% to 95% are singletons and the top ten take around 1.3%. This sample comprised peripheral blood, obtained on day 0 of AZD1222 vaccination. These receptors came from an adult in good health.

The chain is built from TRBV5-8 and TRBJ2-7; D gene uncertain. The CDR3 totals 13 residues. Germline V CDR1 and CDR2: SGHTS, YDEGEE. Trimming took off 0 bases at V and 3 bases at J, with 7 bases between the two ends. In DNA form, the CDR3 reads TGTGCCAGCAGCTTGGGTCAGGACTACGAGCAGTACTTC. Its protein product is CASSLGQDYEQYF.

V usage is TRBV3-1 (or the pseudogene TRBV3-2) and J usage is TRBJ1-5; a possible D gene is TRBD1 (6 bases). The CDR3 runs 14 residues. Germline V lookup: CDR1 LGHDT, CDR2 YNNKEL (reference sequence). Trimming shortened V by 6 bases and J by 1 base, and 10 bases separated the two germline ends. The CDR3 DNA reads as TGTGCCAGCAGTCAACAGGGAAGCAATCAGCCCCAGCATTTT. This gives the protein CASSQQGSNQPQHF.

This clone is a singleton in its sample. Written as DNA, the CDR3 is TGTGCCAGCAGTGACTACTATGGCTACACCTTC. The encoded protein is CASSDYYGYTF. The V and J genes are TRBV2 and TRBJ1-2, with unresolved D. CDR1 is SNHLY and CDR2 is FYNNEI in the germline V gene. This CDR3 is 11 amino acids long. Between the trimmed V and J ends, which lost 3 bases and 3 bases, there was a span of 2 bases.

This chain links TRBV5-1 with TRBJ1-1, with 10 bases identical to TRBD1. Germline V CDR1 and CDR2: SGHRS, YFSETQ. The CDR3 is 14 amino acids. J gave up 7 bases and V 7 bases, and 10 bases lay outside the gene matches. CDR3 in DNA: TGCGCCAGCTCCCGGGACAGGGGCGAAGGTGAAGCTTTCTTT. Residues: CASSRDRGEGEAFF.

This sequence joins TRBV4-2 and TRBJ1-5; the D is unclear. Germline V gene sequence: CDR1 LGHNA, CDR2 YNFKEQ. V lost 1 base and J lost 0, with 7 bases in between. The CDR3 totals 15 residues. CDR3 nucleotides: TGTGCCAGCAGCCAAGGGCTGTATAGCAATCAGCCCCAGCATTTT. Translating gives CASSQGLYSNQPQHF.

In DNA form, the CDR3 reads TGTGCCAGCAGTGAGGGAGGGTTCCCCGGGGCCAACGTCCTGACTTTC. Translation: CASSEGGFPGANVLTF. The gene calls are TRBV2 and TRBJ2-6, with 7 positions matching TRBD2. The CDR3 spans 16 residues. The trim removed 3 bases at V and 4 bases at J, leaving 6 bases unmatched. CDR1 and CDR2 from the germline V gene are SNHLY and FYNNEI.

Only one count was recorded for this clone. The chain carries TRBV5-5 and TRBJ1-5; D unresolved. Germline V CDR1 and CDR2: SGHKS, YYEKEE (reference sequence). V was trimmed by 0 bases and J by 0 bases, leaving 7 bases between them. The CDR3 length is 15 residues. The CDR3 loop reads CASSLGAYSNQPQHF. The DNA of the CDR3 is TGTGCCAGCAGCTTGGGGGCTTATAGCAATCAGCCCCAGCATTTT.

CDR3 region: CASSSGGYFTDTQYF. CDR3 DNA sequence: TGTGCCAGCAGTTCAGGGGGCTACTTCACAGATACGCAGTATTTT. The chain links TRBV6-6 to TRBJ2-3; 8 positions agree with TRBD1. Looked up from germline, CDR1 is MNHNY and CDR2 is SVGAGI (reference sequence). V lost 4 bases, J lost 2 bases, and 5 bases stayed unmatched. This CDR3 contains 15 residues.

This clone was detected only once. This sequence joins TRBV15 and TRBJ1-2; possible D gene TRBD1, 5 bases. Germline loops: CDR1 LNHNV, CDR2 YYDKDF (reference sequence). V was pared by 3 bases and J by 4 bases, with 21 bases between. The CDR3 has 17 residues. The CDR3 region is CATSSRAGAPPSYGYTF. The CDR3 nucleotides are TGTGCCACCAGCAGTAGAGCCGGGGCCCCCCCTAGCTATGGCTACACCTTC. Variable domain in full (rest from reference TRBV15 and TRBJ1-2): DAMVIQNPRYQVTQFGKPVTLSCSQTLNHNVMYWYQQKSSQAPKLLFHYYDKDFNNEADTPDNFQSRRPNTSFCFLDIRSPGLGDTAMYLCATSSRAGAPPSYGYTFGSGTRLTVV.

The chain uses TRBV7-8 and TRBJ1-2; weak D call: TRBD1 (5 bases). Germline V gives CDR1 SGHVS, CDR2 FQNEAQ. This CDR3 contains 15 residues. V lost 5 bases and J lost 5, with 18 bases in between. CDR3 in DNA: TGTGCCAGCAGCCCCCACCTGGGGGGAGAATATGGCTACACCTTC. This gives the protein CASSPHLGGEYGYTF.

This chain links TRBV18 with TRBJ1-5; 11 nucleotides match TRBD1. The ends lost 4 bases at V and 4 bases at J; junction bases unmatched: 6. CDR3 length: 16 residues. Germline loops: CDR1 KGHSH, CDR2 LQKENI. CDR3 protein: CASSLSGQGANQPQHF. CDR3 coding DNA: TGTGCCAGCTCACTATCCGGACAGGGGGCGAATCAGCCCCAGCATTTT. Drawing the rest from reference TRBV18 and TRBJ1-5, the complete variable domain is NAGVMQNPRHLVRRRGQEARLRCSPMKGHSHVYWYRQLPEEGLKFMVYLQKENIIDESGMPKERFSAEFPKEGPSILRIQQVVRGDSAAYFCASSLSGQGANQPQHFGDGTRLSIL.